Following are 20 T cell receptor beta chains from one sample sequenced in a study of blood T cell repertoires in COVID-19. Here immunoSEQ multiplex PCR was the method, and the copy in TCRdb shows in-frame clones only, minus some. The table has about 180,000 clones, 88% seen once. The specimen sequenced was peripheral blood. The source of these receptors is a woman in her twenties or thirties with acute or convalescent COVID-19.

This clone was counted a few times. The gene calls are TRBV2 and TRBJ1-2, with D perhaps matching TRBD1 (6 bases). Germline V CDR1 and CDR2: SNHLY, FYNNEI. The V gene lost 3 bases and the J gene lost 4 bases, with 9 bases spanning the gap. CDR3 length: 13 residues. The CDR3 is CASSDTGFYGYTF. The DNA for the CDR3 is TGTGCCAGCAGTGACACAGGGTTCTATGGCTACACCTTC.

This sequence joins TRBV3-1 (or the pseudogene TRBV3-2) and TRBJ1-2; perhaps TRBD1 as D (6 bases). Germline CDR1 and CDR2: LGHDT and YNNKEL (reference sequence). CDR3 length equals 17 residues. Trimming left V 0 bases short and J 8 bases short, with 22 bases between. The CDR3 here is CASSQEAGRGDGLGYTF. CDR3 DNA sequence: TGTGCCAGCAGCCAAGAAGCCGGGAGGGGGGACGGGTTAGGCTACACCTTC.

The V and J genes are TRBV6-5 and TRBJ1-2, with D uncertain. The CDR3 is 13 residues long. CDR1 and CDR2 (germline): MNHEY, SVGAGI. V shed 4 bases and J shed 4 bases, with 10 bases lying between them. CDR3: CASSWEAIYGYTF. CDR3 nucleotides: TGTGCCAGCAGTTGGGAGGCTATCTATGGCTACACCTTC.

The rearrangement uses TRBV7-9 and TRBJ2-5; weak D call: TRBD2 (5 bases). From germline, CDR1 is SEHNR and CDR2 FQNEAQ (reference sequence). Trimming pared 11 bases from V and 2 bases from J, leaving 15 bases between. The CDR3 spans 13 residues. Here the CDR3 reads CAVRRAAQETQYF. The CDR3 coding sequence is TGTGCCGTCCGCCGAGCGGCACAAGAGACCCAGTACTTC.

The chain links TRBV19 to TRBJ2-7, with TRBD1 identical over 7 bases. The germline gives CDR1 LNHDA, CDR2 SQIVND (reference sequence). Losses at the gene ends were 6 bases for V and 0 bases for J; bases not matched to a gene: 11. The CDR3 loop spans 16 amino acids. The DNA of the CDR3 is TGTGCCAGTAGCTTACCCGGACAGGTAGGCTCCTACGAGCAGTACTTC. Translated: CASSLPGQVGSYEQYF.

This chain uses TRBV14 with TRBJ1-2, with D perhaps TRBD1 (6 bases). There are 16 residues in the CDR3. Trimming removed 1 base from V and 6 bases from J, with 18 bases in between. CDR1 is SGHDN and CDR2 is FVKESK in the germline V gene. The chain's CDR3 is CASSQGWGRGTDGYTF. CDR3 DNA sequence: TGTGCCAGCAGCCAAGGTTGGGGCAGGGGAACGGATGGCTACACCTTC. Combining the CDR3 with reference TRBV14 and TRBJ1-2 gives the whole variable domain EAGVTQFPSHSVIEKGQTVTLRCDPISGHDNLYWYRRVMGKEIKFLLHFVKESKQDESGMPNNRFLAERTGGTYSTLKVQPAELEDSGVYFCASSQGWGRGTDGYTFGSGTRLTVV.

CDR3 coding DNA: TGTGCCTGCAGGGGCCGGCGGTACACTGAAGCTTTCTTT. The encoded protein is CACRGRRYTEAFF. The J gene is TRBJ1-1, the V gene TRBV30, with a possible D match to TRBD1 (6 bases). The CDR3 extends over 13 amino acids. The germline CDR1 and CDR2 sequences are GTSNPN and SVGIG (reference sequence). The V end lost 6 bases, the J end lost 3 bases, and 14 bases lay between the germline ends.

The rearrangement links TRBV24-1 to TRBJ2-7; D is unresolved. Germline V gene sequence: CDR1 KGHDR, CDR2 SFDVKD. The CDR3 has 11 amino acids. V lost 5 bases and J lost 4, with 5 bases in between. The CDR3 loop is CATSGGYEQYF. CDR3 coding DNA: TGTGCCACCAGTGGAGGTTACGAGCAGTACTTC.

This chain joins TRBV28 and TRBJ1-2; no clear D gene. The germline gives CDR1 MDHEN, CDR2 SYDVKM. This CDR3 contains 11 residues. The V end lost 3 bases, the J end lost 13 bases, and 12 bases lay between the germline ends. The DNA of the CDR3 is TGTGCCAGCAGTTTGACTTTCGGGATCACCTTC. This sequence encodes CASSLTFGITF.

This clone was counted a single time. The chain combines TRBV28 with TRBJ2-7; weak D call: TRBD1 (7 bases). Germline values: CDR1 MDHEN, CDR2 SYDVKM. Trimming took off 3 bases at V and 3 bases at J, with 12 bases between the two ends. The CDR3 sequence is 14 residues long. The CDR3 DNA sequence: TGTGCCAGCAGTTTCGCGGGACAGAACTACGAGCAGTACTTC. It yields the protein CASSFAGQNYEQYF.

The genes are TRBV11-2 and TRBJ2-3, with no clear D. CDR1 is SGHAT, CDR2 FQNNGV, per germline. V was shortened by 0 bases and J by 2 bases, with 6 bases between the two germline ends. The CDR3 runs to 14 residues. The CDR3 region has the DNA TGTGCCAGCAGCTTAGACTTCTACACAGATACGCAGTATTTT. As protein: CASSLDFYTDTQYF. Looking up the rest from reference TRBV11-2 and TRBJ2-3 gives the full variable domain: EAGVAQSPRYKIIEKRQSVAFWCNPISGHATLYWYQQILGQGPKLLIQFQNNGVVDDSQLPKDRFSAERLKGVDSTLKIQPAKLEDSAVYLCASSLDFYTDTQYFGPGTRLTVL.

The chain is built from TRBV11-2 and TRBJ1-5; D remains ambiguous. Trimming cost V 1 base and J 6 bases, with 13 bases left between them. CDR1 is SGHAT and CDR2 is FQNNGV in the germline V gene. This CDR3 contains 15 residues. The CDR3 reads CASSLGPGSGQPQHF. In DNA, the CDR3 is TGTGCCAGCAGCTTAGGACCGGGTAGCGGTCAGCCCCAGCATTTT.

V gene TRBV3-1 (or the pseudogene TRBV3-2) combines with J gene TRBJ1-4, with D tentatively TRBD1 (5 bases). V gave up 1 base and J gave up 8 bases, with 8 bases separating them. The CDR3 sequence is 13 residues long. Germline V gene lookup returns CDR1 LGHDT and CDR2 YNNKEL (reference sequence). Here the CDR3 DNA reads TGTGCCAGCAGCCAAGTGGGGCTCGAAAAACTGTTTTTT. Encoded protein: CASSQVGLEKLFF.

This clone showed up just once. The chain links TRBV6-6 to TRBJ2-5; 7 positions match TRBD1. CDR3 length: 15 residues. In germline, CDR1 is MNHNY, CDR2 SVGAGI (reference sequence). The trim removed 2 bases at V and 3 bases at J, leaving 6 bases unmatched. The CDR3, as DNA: TGTGCCAGCAGTTACCTAACCGGGACAGAAGAGACCCAGTACTTC. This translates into CASSYLTGTEETQYF.

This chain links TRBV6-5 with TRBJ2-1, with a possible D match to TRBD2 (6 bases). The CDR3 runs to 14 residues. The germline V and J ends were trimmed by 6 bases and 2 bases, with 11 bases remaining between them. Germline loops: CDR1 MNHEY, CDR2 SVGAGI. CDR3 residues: CASRDRGTYNEQFF. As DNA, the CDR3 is TGTGCCAGCAGGGACCGGGGGACCTACAATGAGCAGTTCTTC.

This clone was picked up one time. The CDR3 nucleotides are TGTGCCAGCAGCCAAGAACTAGCGGGAGGGGGCTACGAGCAGTACTTC. This gives the protein CASSQELAGGGYEQYF. V gene TRBV4-2 combines with J gene TRBJ2-7; 13 positions agree with TRBD2. The length of the CDR3 is 16 residues. Germline values: CDR1 LGHNA, CDR2 YNFKEQ. With V trimmed by 0 bases and J by 3 bases, 2 bases remained unmatched.

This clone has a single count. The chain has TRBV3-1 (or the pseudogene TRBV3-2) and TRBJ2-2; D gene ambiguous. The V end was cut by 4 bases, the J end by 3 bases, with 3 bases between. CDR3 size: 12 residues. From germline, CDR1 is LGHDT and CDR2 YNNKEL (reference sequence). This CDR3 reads CASSLYTGELFF. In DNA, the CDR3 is TGTGCCAGCAGCCTCTACACCGGGGAGCTGTTTTTT.

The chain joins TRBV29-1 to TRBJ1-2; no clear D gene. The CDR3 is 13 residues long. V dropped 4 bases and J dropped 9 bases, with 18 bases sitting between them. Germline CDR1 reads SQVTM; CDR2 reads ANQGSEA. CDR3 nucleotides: TGCAGCGTTGGGGCCGTGGGCGCCTGGCGCTACACCTTC. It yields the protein CSVGAVGAWRYTF.

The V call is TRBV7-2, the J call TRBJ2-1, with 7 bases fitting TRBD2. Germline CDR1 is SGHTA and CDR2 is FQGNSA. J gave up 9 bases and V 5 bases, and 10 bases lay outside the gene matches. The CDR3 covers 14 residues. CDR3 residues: CASSPPVAGAEQFF. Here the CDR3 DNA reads TGTGCCAGCAGCCCCCCTGTGGCGGGAGCTGAGCAGTTCTTC.

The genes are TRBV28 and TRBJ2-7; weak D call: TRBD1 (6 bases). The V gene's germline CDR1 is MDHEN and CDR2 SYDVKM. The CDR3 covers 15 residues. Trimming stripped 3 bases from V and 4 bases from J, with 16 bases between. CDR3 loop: CASSFGLRQEYEQYF. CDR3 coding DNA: TGTGCCAGCAGTTTTGGTTTGAGACAGGAGTACGAGCAGTACTTC.